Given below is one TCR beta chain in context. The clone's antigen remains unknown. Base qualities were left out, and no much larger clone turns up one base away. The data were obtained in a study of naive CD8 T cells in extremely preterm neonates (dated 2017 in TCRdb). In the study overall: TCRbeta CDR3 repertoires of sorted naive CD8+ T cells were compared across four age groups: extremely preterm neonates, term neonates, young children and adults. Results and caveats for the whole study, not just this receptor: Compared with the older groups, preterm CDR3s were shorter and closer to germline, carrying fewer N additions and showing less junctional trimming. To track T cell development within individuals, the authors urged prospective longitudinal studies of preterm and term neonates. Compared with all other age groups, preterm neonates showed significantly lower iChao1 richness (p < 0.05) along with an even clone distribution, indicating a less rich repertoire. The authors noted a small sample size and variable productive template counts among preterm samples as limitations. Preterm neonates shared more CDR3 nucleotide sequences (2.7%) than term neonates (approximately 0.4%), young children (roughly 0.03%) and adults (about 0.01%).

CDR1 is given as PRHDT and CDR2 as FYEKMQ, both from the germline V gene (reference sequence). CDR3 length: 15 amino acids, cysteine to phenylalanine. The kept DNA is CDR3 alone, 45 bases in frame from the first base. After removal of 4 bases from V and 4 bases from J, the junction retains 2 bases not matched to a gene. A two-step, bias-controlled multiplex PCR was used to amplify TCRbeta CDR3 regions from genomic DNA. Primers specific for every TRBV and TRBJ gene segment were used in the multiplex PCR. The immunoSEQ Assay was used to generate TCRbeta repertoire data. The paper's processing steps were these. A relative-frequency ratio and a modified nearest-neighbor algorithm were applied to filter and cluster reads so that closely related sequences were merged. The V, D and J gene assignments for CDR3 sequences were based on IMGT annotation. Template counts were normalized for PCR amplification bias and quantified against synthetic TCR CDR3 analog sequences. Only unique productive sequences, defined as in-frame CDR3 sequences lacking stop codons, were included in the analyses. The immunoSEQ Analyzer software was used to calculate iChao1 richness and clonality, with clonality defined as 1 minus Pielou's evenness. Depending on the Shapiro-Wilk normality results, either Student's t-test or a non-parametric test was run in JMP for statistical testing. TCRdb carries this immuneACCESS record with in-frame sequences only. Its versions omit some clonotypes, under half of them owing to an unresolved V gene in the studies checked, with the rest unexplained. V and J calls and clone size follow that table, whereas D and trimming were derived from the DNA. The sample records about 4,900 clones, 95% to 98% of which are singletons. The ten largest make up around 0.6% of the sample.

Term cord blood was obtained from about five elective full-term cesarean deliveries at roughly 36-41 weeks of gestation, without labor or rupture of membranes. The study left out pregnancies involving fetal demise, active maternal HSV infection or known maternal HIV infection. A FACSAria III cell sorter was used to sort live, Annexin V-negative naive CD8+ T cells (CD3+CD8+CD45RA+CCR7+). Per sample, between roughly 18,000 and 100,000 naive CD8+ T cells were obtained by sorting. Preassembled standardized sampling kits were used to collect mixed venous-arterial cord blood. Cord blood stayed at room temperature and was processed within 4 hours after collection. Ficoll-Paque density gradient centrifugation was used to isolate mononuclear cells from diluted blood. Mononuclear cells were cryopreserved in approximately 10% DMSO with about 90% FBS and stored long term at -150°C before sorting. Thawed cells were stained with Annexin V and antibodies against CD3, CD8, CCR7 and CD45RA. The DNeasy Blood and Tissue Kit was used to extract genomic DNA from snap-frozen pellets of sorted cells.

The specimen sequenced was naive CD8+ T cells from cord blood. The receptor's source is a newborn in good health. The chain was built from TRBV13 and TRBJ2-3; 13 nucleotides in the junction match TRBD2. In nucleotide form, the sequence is TGTGCCAGCAGCTCACTAGCGGGAGGGCCAGATACGCAGTATTTT. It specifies CASSSLAGGPDTQYF.